A selection of T cell receptor beta chains follows, all from one sample in a study of T cells after yellow fever vaccination. A single record per CDR3 protein comes from TCRdb applying MiXCR to the 5' RACE reads. The sample contains about 300,000 distinct CDR3 sequences, 6.8% of which appear only once. Sequenced material: PBMCs, taken roughly seven weeks after the first yellow fever vaccination. These receptors were taken from a man aged 18 to 30 who received the YFV17D yellow fever vaccine. CDR3s leave out the opening cysteine and the closing phenylalanine or tryptophan. Fields, in order: CDR3 protein, V gene, clone size, J gene. The size of a clone is reported for some rows only, either as once, few or many, or as a class for expanded clones.

CDR3aa: ASSPNGLAGETQY; v_gene: TRBV7-2; abundance: few; j_gene: TRBJ2-5
CDR3aa: ASSRAPLRQETQY; v_gene: TRBV4-3; abundance: NA; j_gene: TRBJ2-5
CDR3aa: ASSDGTSGEYTDTQY; v_gene: TRBV7-9; abundance: few; j_gene: TRBJ2-3
CDR3aa: ASSRVGESPLH; v_gene: TRBV5-5; abundance: NA; j_gene: TRBJ1-6
CDR3aa: ASSQIGQEVYGKLF; v_gene: TRBV4-1; abundance: many; j_gene: TRBJ1-4
CDR3aa: ASTDFSGGVRNEQF; v_gene: TRBV6-1; abundance: NA; j_gene: TRBJ2-1
CDR3aa: ASSQDSYGQF; v_gene: TRBV5-4; abundance: few; j_gene: TRBJ2-1
CDR3aa: ASSDYGYT; v_gene: TRBV19; abundance: few; j_gene: TRBJ1-2
CDR3aa: ASSPTTDTDTQY; v_gene: TRBV5-1; abundance: many; j_gene: TRBJ2-3
CDR3aa: ASKRWDQPQH; v_gene: TRBV2; abundance: few; j_gene: TRBJ1-5
CDR3aa: ASSLAWGPDTQY; v_gene: TRBV7-6; abundance: NA; j_gene: TRBJ2-3
CDR3aa: ASSTLQGPYGYT; v_gene: TRBV19; abundance: NA; j_gene: TRBJ1-2
CDR3aa: ASSQQGWTGNTIY; v_gene: TRBV6-5; abundance: NA; j_gene: TRBJ1-3
CDR3aa: ASSYNWPGGLAF; v_gene: TRBV6-2/TRBV6-3; abundance: many; j_gene: TRBJ1-1
CDR3aa: ASKLTSGQETQY; v_gene: TRBV12-3/TRBV12-4; abundance: NA; j_gene: TRBJ2-5
CDR3aa: AITDSGAGNTGELF; v_gene: TRBV10-3; abundance: NA; j_gene: TRBJ2-2
CDR3aa: ASSLAGLIYEQY; v_gene: TRBV27; abundance: few; j_gene: TRBJ2-7
CDR3aa: ASSLGTGNAETQY; v_gene: TRBV5-1; abundance: NA; j_gene: TRBJ2-5
CDR3aa: ASSLSGGGYT; v_gene: TRBV5-1; abundance: few; j_gene: TRBJ1-2
CDR3aa: ASSLPGQGLYEQY; v_gene: TRBV5-4; abundance: NA; j_gene: TRBJ2-7
CDR3aa: ASSQAATADLNWPQH; v_gene: TRBV4-3; abundance: NA; j_gene: TRBJ1-5
CDR3aa: ASSFDSPYTDTQY; v_gene: TRBV7-2; abundance: many; j_gene: TRBJ2-3
CDR3aa: ASRKQETQY; v_gene: TRBV19; abundance: few; j_gene: TRBJ2-5
CDR3aa: ASSPSRLNTEAF; v_gene: TRBV27; abundance: NA; j_gene: TRBJ1-1
CDR3aa: ASSLALAGDTDTQY; v_gene: TRBV5-1; abundance: many; j_gene: TRBJ2-3
CDR3aa: AISEDPAGNTIY; v_gene: TRBV10-3; abundance: many; j_gene: TRBJ1-3
CDR3aa: ATSRKGRGNEQF; v_gene: TRBV15; abundance: NA; j_gene: TRBJ2-1
CDR3aa: ASSLRGEGGQPQH; v_gene: TRBV12-3/TRBV12-4; abundance: few; j_gene: TRBJ1-5
CDR3aa: ASSFVGVGGYGYT; v_gene: TRBV5-1; abundance: few; j_gene: TRBJ1-2